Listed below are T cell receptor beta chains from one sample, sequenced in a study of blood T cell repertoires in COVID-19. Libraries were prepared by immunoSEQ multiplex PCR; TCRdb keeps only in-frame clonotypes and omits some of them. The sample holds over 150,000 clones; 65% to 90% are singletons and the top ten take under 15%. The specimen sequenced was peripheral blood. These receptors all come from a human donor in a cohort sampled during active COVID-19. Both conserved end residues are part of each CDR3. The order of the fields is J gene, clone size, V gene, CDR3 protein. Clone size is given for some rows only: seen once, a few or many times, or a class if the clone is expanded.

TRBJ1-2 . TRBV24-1 CATSEPGTAYGYTF
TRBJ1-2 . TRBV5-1 CASSLAGTGVYGYTF
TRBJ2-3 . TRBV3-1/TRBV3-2 CASSTHSGNTQYF
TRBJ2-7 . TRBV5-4 CASRNWIGGTVSYEQYF
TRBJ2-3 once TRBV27 CASSWREGRDTQYF
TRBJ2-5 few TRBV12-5 CASGTTGEYQETQYF
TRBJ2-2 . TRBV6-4 CASSRTGTGELFF
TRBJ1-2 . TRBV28 CASSRTGAGGYTF
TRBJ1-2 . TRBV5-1 CASRTGVDYGYTF
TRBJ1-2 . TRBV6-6 CASSSIMGTGYGYTF
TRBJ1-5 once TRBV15 CATSRGGQPQHF
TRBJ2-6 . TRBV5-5 CASSFSGTGANVLTF
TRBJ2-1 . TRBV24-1 CATSDSGGERGYNEQFF
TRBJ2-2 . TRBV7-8 CASSLVTGFNTGELFF
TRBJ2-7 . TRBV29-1 CSGVIQGPPYEQYF
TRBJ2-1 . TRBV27 CASSLAGNEQFF
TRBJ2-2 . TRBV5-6 CASSLAGSNTGELFF
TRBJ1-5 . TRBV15 CATSSDSYQPQHF
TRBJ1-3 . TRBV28 CASSLLRGQLHRNTIYF
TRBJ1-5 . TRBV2 CASRRRGMRWGQPQHF
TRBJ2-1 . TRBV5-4 CATTSANSYNEQFF
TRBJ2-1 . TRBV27 CASSARLAGERDEQFF
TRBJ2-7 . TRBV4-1 CASSHLVTSFEQYF
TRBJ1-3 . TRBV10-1 CASSPTPGTGGFAGNTIYF
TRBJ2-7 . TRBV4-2 CASSRGGGQGNREQYF
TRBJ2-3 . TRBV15 CATSLRLTGDTDTQYF
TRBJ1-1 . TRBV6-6 CASRDGGRGTEAFF
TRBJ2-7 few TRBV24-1 CATRNRGQPSYEQYF
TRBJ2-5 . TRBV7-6 CASSLVTSEQETQYF
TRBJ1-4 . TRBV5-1 CASSSEQGGSEKLFF
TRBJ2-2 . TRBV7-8 CASSPLGTSGLKTGELFF
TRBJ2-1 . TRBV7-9 CASSLGRLAGAPTGNEQFF
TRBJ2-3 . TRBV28 CASSHRQGIADTQYF
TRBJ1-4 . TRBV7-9 CASSLRAENEKLFF
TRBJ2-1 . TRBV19 CASTPRGGRAYNEQFF
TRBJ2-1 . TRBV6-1 CASSEQSYNEQFF
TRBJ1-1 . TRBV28 CASSPLTEAFF
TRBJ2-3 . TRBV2 CASSKDTNLYTDTQYF
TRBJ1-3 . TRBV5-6 CASSLGQGAAGNTIYF
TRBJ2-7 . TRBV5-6 CASSYSTGISGEQYF
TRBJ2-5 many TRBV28 CASSLGGQGKETQYF
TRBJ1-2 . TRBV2 CASQGAGYGYTF
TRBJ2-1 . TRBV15 CATSRDWSSGSTLNEQFF
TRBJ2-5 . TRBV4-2 CASSQAGIIRETQYF
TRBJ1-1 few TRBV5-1 CASSGQVMNTEAFF
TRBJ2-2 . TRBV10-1 CASSETSGNTGELFF
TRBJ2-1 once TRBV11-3 CASSFGQGGEQFF
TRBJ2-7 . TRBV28 CASSETGVSSYEQYF
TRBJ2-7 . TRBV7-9 CASSLESLSSYEQYF
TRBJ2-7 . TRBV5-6 CASSLGGSSYEQYF
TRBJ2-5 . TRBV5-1 CASSHHRGQGIGETQYF
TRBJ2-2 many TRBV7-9 CASSPRDSVTGELFF
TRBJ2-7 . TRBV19 CASSIAAGLSYEQYF